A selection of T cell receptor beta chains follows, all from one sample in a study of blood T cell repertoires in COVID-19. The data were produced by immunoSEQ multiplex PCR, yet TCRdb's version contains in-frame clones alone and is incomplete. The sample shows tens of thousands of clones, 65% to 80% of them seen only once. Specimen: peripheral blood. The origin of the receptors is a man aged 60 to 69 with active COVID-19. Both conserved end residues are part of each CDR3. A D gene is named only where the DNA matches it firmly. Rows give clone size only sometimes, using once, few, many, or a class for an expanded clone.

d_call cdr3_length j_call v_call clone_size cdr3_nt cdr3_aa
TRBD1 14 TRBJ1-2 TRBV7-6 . TGTGCCAGCAGCTCACAGGGGGCGTCTGATGGCTACACCTTC CASSSQGASDGYTF
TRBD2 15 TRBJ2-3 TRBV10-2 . TGCGCCAGCAGTGGACTAGCGGTTAGCACAGATACGCAGTATTTT CASSGLAVSTDTQYF
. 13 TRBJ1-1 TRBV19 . TGTGCCAGTACCGATCCTGCGCCCCGAGAAGCTTTCTTT CASTDPAPREAFF
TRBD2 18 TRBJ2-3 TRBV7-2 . TGTGCCAGCAGCTTCGGGACGGGTGGTGGACTAGCCTCATATACGCAGTATTTT CASSFGTGGGLASYTQYF
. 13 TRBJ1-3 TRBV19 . TGTGCCAGTAGTGATCTTCAGGGAGGCACCATATATTTT CASSDLQGGTIYF
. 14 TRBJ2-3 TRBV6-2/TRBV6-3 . TGTGCCAGCAGTCCGGACTGGGGTTCGGATACGCAGTATTTT CASSPDWGSDTQYF
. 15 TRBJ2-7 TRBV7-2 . TGTGCCAGCAGCTCCGATCCGGGGGAATCCTACGAGCAGTACTTC CASSSDPGESYEQYF
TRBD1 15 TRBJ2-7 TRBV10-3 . TGTGCCATCAGATGGACAGGGGGGAGCTCCTACGAGCAGTACTTC CAIRWTGGSSYEQYF
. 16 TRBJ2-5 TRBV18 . TGTGCCAGCTCACTACAGCCAGGGGACCCCCAAGAGACCCAGTACTTC CASSLQPGDPQETQYF
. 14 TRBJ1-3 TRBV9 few TGTGCCAGCAGCGCTACAGGGTCCGGAAACACCATATATTTT CASSATGSGNTIYF
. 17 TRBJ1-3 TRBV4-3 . TGCGCCAGCAGCCAAGAGGTCGCAGGTACCTCTGGAAACACCATATATTTT CASSQEVAGTSGNTIYF
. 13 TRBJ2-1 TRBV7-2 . TGTGCCAGCAGCTCGATAGCGTCCAATGAGCAGTTCTTC CASSSIASNEQFF
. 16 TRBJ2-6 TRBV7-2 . TGTGCCAGCAGCGAGAGTCTAGGCTCTGGGGCCAACGTCCTGACTTTC CASSESLGSGANVLTF
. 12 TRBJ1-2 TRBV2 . TGTGCCAGCAGTGAAACTAGTTATGGCTACACCTTC CASSETSYGYTF
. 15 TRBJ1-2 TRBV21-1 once TGTGCCAGCAGCAAGGGGACAGGGGGGGACTATGGCTACACCTTC CASSKGTGGDYGYTF
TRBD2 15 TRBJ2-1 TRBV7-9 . TGTGCCAGCAGCAGAAGCGGGAGCACCTACAATGAGCAGTTCTTC CASSRSGSTYNEQFF
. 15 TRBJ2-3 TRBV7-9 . TGTGCCAGCAGCTCCCAGGGGAGAGACCCAGATACGCAGTATTTT CASSSQGRDPDTQYF
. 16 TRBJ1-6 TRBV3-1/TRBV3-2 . TGTGCCAGCAGCCAAGAGGGGGCTGTGGGAAATTCACCCCTCCACTTT CASSQEGAVGNSPLHF
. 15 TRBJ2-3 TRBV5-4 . TGTGCCAGCAGCTTGGCCGGCAGGGGCACAGATACGCAGTATTTT CASSLAGRGTDTQYF
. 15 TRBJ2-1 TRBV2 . TGTGCCAGCAGGTTTCAGGATAGCTCCTACAATGAGCAGTTCTTC CASRFQDSSYNEQFF
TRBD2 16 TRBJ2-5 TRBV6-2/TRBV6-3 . TGTGCCAGCAGTTACCGGACTAGCGGAGTGGGGGAGACCCAGTACTTC CASSYRTSGVGETQYF
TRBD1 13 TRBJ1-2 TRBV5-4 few TGTGCCAGCAGCCCGGGACAGGGTTATGGCTACACCTTC CASSPGQGYGYTF
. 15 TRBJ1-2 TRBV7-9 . TGTGCCAGCAGCCATACCGGGACTCGGGAAAGTGGCTACACCTTC CASSHTGTRESGYTF
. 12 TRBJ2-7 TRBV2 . TGTGCCAGCGGGCAGGGATCTTACGAGCAGTACTTC CASGQGSYEQYF
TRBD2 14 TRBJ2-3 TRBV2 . TGTGCCAGCAGACGGGACTACCCCACAGATACGCAGTATTTT CASRRDYPTDTQYF
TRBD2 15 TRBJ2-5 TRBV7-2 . TGTGCCAGCAGCCCAGGACTAGCGGAACAAGAGACCCAGTACTTC CASSPGLAEQETQYF
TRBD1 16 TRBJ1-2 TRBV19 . TGTGCCAGTAGTATAGCTCTCGGACAGGGCCGGCGGGGCTACACCTTC CASSIALGQGRRGYTF
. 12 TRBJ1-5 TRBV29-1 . TGCAGCGGACAGGAACCCAATCAGCCCCAGCATTTT CSGQEPNQPQHF
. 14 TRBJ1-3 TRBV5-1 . TGCGCCAGCAGCTTGGCAGGGTATGGAAACACCATATATTTT CASSLAGYGNTIYF
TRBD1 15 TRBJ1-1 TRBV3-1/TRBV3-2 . TGTGCCAGCAGCTACAGTTCCGGGACAGGGGAAGAAGCTTTCTTT CASSYSSGTGEEAFF
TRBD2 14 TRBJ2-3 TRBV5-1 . TGCGCCAGCAGCCCGGGGGGGAGCACAGATACGCAGTATTTT CASSPGGSTDTQYF
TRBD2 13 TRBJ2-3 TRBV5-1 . TGCGCCAGCCGGATCGGGGGGGCAGATACGCAGTATTTT CASRIGGADTQYF
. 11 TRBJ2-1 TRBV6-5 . TGTGCCAGCAGCCAGGGTAATGAGCAGTTCTTC CASSQGNEQFF
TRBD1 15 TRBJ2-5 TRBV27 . TGTGCCAGCAGTCCCTTACAGGGGCGTTGGGAGACCCAGTACTTC CASSPLQGRWETQYF
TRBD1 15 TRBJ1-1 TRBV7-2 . TGTGCCAGCAGCGCCTTGACAGGGCGCGGCGCTGAAGCTTTCTTT CASSALTGRGAEAFF
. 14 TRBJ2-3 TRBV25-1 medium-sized TGTGCCAGCGCCCCCTCGACCGCCACGGGTACGCAGTATTTT CASAPSTATGTQYF
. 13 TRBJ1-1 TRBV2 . TGTGCCAGCAGTGTCGGGGAGAACACTGAAGCTTTCTTT CASSVGENTEAFF
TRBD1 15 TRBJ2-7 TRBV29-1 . TGCAGCGTTGAAGATCCCGGGACAGGGGTCTACGAGCAGTACTTC CSVEDPGTGVYEQYF
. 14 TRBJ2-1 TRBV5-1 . TGCGCCAGCAGCCTGGACTTTAATTACAATGAGCAGTTCTTC CASSLDFNYNEQFF
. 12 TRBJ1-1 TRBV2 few TGTGCCAGCGAAACCCCGGACACTGAAGCTTTCTTT CASETPDTEAFF
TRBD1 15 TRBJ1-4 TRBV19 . TGTGCCAGTAGTTCAGGACAGGCACCAGGGGAAAAACTGTTTTTT CASSSGQAPGEKLFF
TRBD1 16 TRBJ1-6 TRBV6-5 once TGTGCCAGCAGTTACCGCAGGGGGATGAGGGATTCACCCCTCCACTTT CASSYRRGMRDSPLHF
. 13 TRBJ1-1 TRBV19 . TGTGCCAGTAGTATCGGAAGGCAGGGAGAAGCTTTCTTT CASSIGRQGEAFF
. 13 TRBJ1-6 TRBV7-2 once TGTGCCAGCAGTCAGGGTAGCATTTCACCCCTCCACTTT CASSQGSISPLHF
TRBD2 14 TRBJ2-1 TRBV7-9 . TGTGCCAGCAGCTTCCTAGCGGGGGCCCCTGAGCAGTTCTTC CASSFLAGAPEQFF
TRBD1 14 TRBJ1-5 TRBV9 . TGTGCCAGCAGCGCGGGACAGGCCAATCAGCCCCAGCATTTT CASSAGQANQPQHF
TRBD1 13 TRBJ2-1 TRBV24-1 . TGTGCCACAGGGACAGGGGGTAACATGGAGCAGTTCTTC CATGTGGNMEQFF
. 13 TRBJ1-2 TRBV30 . TGTGCCTGGAGTACAGGCGTCGACTATGGCTACACCTTC CAWSTGVDYGYTF
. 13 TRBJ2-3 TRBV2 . TGTGCCAGCAGTACCAGCAGGGCAGATACGCAGTATTTT CASSTSRADTQYF
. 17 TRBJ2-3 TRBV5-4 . TGTGCCAGCAGCTTGGCAGGGTGGGCAGGTCTCACAGATACGCAGTATTTT CASSLAGWAGLTDTQYF
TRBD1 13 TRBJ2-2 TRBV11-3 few TGTGCCAGCAGCTGGACAGGGACCGGGGAGCTGTTTTTT CASSWTGTGELFF
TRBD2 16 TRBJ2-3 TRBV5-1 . TGCGCCAGCAGGTCAGGACTAGCAGGGAGCACAGATACGCAGTATTTT CASRSGLAGSTDTQYF
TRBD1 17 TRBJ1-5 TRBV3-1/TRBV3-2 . TGTGCCAGCAGCCGAAGCGAGAGGGGGCCGGGCAATCAGCCCCAGCATTTT CASSRSERGPGNQPQHF
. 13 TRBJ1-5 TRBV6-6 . TGTGCCAGCAGTTACTCGGGAGATCAGCCCCAGCATTTT CASSYSGDQPQHF
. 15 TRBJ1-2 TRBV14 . TGTGCCAGCAGCCAAGACCAATCCAGGAAAAGAGGCTACACCTTC CASSQDQSRKRGYTF
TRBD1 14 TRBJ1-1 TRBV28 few TGTGCCAGCAGTTTTGGGGACAGGGCTGGTGAAGCTTTCTTT CASSFGDRAGEAFF
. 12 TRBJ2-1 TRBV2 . TGTGCCAGCAGTGGGTTCCGGGAGCCGCAGTTCTTC CASSGFREPQFF
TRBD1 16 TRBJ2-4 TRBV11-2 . TGTGCCAGCAGCCCTGGGGACAGGTTAGCCAAAAACATTCAGTACTTC CASSPGDRLAKNIQYF
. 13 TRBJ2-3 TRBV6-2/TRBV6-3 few TGTGCCAGCAGCGCCGGACTGCCGGATACGCAGTATTTT CASSAGLPDTQYF
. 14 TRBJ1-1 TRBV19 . TGTGCCAGTAGTATAGTAGACAGTTTGAGTGAAGCTTTCTTT CASSIVDSLSEAFF